Following are 26 T cell receptor beta chains from one sample sequenced in a study of blood T cell repertoires in COVID-19. Here immunoSEQ multiplex PCR was the method, and the copy in TCRdb shows in-frame clones only, minus some. The table shows 100,000 or so clones, with 80% to 90% occurring only once. What was sequenced was PBMCs or T cells enriched from blood (not recorded which). The receptors here all came from a woman aged 45-59 years who had recovered from COVID-19.

V usage is TRBV4-1 and J usage is TRBJ2-7, with 8 bases matching TRBD1. Trimming at V came to 8 bases and at J to 2 bases, leaving 14 bases not matched to a gene. This CDR3 contains 16 residues. The germline V gene encodes CDR1 MGHRA and CDR2 YSYEKL. In nucleotides, the CDR3 is TGCGCCAGCGCAAAAGCGGTCGACAGGGGCGCCTACGAGCAGTACTTC. Translation: CASAKAVDRGAYEQYF.

V usage is TRBV9 and J usage is TRBJ2-3, with 7 bases matching TRBD2. Germline V gene sequence: CDR1 SGDLS, CDR2 YYNGEE. V lost 4 bases to trimming and J lost 3 bases; unmatched junction nucleotides: 8. The CDR3 runs 15 residues. This CDR3 is CASSPGGGVTDTQYF. The CDR3 DNA reads as TGTGCCAGCAGCCCAGGTGGGGGGGTGACAGATACGCAGTATTTT.

The V gene is TRBV19, the J gene TRBJ2-2, with D uncertain. The CDR3 consists of 13 residues. V was clipped by 5 bases and J by 6 bases, with 10 bases between them. Germline-derived CDR1 and CDR2 are LNHDA and SQIVND (reference sequence). The CDR3 loop is CASSRGMAGELFF. As DNA, the CDR3 is TGTGCCAGTAGTCGAGGCATGGCCGGGGAGCTGTTTTTT.

The DNA of the CDR3 is TGTGCCAGCAGCCACTATTACAGTCTCACCCCCTACGAGCAGTACTTC. Residues: CASSHYYSLTPYEQYF. The chain couples TRBV3-1 (or the pseudogene TRBV3-2) to TRBJ2-7; no firm D call. Deletions cut 3 bases from V and 2 bases from J, with 17 bases between. Germline CDR1 and CDR2: LGHDT and YNNKEL (reference sequence). This CDR3 is 16 amino acids long.

This clone was recorded only once. The gene calls are TRBV11-2 and TRBJ1-2; D remains unclear. Trimming pared 3 bases from V and 4 bases from J, leaving 9 bases between. The CDR3 extends over 13 amino acids. The germline V gene encodes CDR1 SGHAT and CDR2 FQNNGV. The CDR3 coding sequence is TGTGCCAGCAGCTTTAGCGGCAGCTATGGCTACACCTTC. This encodes CASSFSGSYGYTF.

The rearrangement joins TRBV27 to TRBJ2-5, with D tentatively TRBD1 (5 bases). The CDR3 loop spans 13 amino acids. V lost 5 bases and J 5 bases, leaving 12 bases between the germline ends. Germline values: CDR1 MNHEY, CDR2 SMNVEV (reference sequence). The CDR3 coding sequence is TGTGCCAGCAGTCGCAGGGATTTTGAGACCCAGTACTTC. Translating gives CASSRRDFETQYF.

This rearrangement joins TRBV27 to TRBJ1-4; D not resolved. There are 14 residues in the CDR3. The germline V and J ends were trimmed by 4 bases and 6 bases, with 12 bases remaining between them. Germline V gene data show CDR1 as MNHEY and CDR2 as SMNVEV (reference sequence). The CDR3: CASSSSDADEKLFF. CDR3 coding DNA: TGTGCCAGCAGTTCCTCAGACGCGGATGAAAAACTGTTTTTT.

The chain uses TRBV27 and TRBJ2-1; 10 bases match TRBD2. The CDR3 contains 15 residues. CDR1 is MNHEY and CDR2 is SMNVEV in the germline V gene (reference sequence). With 8 bases clipped from V and 3 bases from J, the junction kept 7 bases outside the gene matches. The CDR3 spells CASSLKREGYNEQFF. CDR3 DNA: TGTGCCAGCTCCTTAAAGCGGGAGGGCTACAATGAGCAGTTCTTC.

V usage is TRBV15 and J usage is TRBJ1-3; D is undetermined. V lost 5 bases and J 4 bases, leaving 15 bases between the germline ends. The CDR3 loop spans 15 amino acids. CDR1 and CDR2 (germline): LNHNV, YYDKDF (reference sequence). CDR3 sequence: CATSSSRGRGNTIYF. The CDR3 DNA reads TGTGCCACCAGCTCCTCTAGAGGGCGAGGAAACACCATATATTTT.

The rearrangement links TRBV27 to TRBJ1-2, with 9 nucleotides matching TRBD1. Trimming at V came to 6 bases and at J to 7 bases, leaving 6 bases not matched to a gene. This CDR3 has 13 amino acids. Germline-derived CDR1 and CDR2 are MNHEY and SMNVEV (reference sequence). The CDR3 DNA sequence: TGTGCCAGCAGCGACAGGGGGAGAGGTGGCTACACCTTC. This gives the protein CASSDRGRGGYTF.

The chain is built from TRBV29-1 and TRBJ1-1; maybe TRBD1 (6 bases). Germline CDR1 reads SQVTM; CDR2 reads ANQGSEA. The CDR3 runs to 14 residues. V lost 6 bases and J 2 bases, leaving 16 bases between the germline ends. The CDR3 loop reads CSVDIQGANTEAFF. DNA of the CDR3: TGCAGCGTAGACATACAGGGCGCTAACACTGAAGCTTTCTTT.

The chain couples TRBV9 to TRBJ2-3; 9 bases align to TRBD2. This CDR3 region has 16 residues. The germline V gene has CDR1 SGDLS and CDR2 YYNGEE. With V trimmed by 0 bases and J by 5 bases, 7 bases remained unmatched. Written as DNA, the CDR3 is TGTGCCAGCAGCGTAGCCGCGGGGGGGTCAAAAGATACGCAGTATTTT. Encoded protein: CASSVAAGGSKDTQYF.

This clone was seen once. The J gene is TRBJ2-5, the V gene TRBV5-1; tentatively, D is TRBD2 (5 bases). The CDR3 loop spans 11 amino acids. Between the trimmed V and J ends, which lost 4 bases and 5 bases, there was a span of 6 bases. CDR1 and CDR2 (germline): SGHRS, YFSETQ. The CDR3 protein is CASSPGETQYF. The CDR3 DNA is TGCGCCAGCAGCCCGGGGGAGACCCAGTACTTC.

This rearrangement joins TRBV19 to TRBJ1-5; D gene ambiguous. The germline gives CDR1 LNHDA, CDR2 SQIVND (reference sequence). Trimming left V 6 bases short and J 9 bases short, with 9 bases between. This CDR3 spans 11 amino acids. CDR3 residues: CASSGGWPQHF. CDR3 bases: TGTGCCAGTAGCGGCGGGTGGCCCCAGCATTTT.

V is TRBV10-3 and J is TRBJ1-1; TRBD1 matches 7 bases. Germline loops: CDR1 ENHRY, CDR2 SYGVKD. The CDR3 contains 15 residues. J gave up 1 base and V 2 bases, and 4 bases lay outside the gene matches. The CDR3 reads CAISERQGTNTEAFF. Written as DNA, the CDR3 is TGTGCCATCAGTGAGCGACAGGGTACGAACACTGAAGCTTTCTTT.

V is TRBV28 and J is TRBJ2-1; TRBD2 is a possible D gene (5 bases). V was pared by 6 bases and J by 15 bases, with 18 bases between. This CDR3 is built from 12 residues. Germline lookup yields CDR1 MDHEN and CDR2 SYDVKM. The CDR3 loop reads CASSHLEGDRFF. The CDR3 DNA reads as TGTGCCAGCAGCCATTTAGAGGGCGACCGGTTCTTC.

This clone occurred a few times. This chain joins TRBV2 and TRBJ2-1; TRBD2 might be the D (7 bases). V lost 2 bases and J lost 2, with 13 bases in between. The CDR3 covers 16 residues. Germline assignment: CDR1 SNHLY and CDR2 FYNNEI. CDR3 nucleotides: TGTGCCAGCAGTGAAAGGGGGGACTACACCTACAATGAGCAGTTCTTC. Amino acids: CASSERGDYTYNEQFF.

The rearrangement joins TRBV3-1 (or the pseudogene TRBV3-2) to TRBJ2-4, with TRBD1 matching over 7 bases. Trimming cost V 6 bases and J 0 bases; bases outside gene matches: 5. Germline lookup yields CDR1 LGHDT and CDR2 YNNKEL (reference sequence). The CDR3 sequence is 15 residues long. Written as DNA, the CDR3 is TGTGCCAGCAGTCACGGACAGGTAGCCAAAAACATTCAGTACTTC. Translating it yields CASSHGQVAKNIQYF.

The chain joins TRBV18 to TRBJ1-6, with unresolved D. This CDR3 has 15 residues. The V and J ends lost 4 bases and 5 bases respectively, with 12 bases between them. The germline V gene has CDR1 KGHSH and CDR2 LQKENI. For the CDR3, the DNA is TGTGCCAGCTCACAAAATACGCCGGATAATTCACCCCTCCACTTT. As protein: CASSQNTPDNSPLHF.

The chain uses TRBV6-1 and TRBJ2-7; D is uncertain. The CDR3 runs to 17 residues. The V gene's germline CDR1 is MNHNS and CDR2 SASEGT. V shed 1 base and J shed 0 bases, with 16 bases lying between them. The CDR3 is CASSEGPKVPSSYEQYF. The CDR3 DNA reads as TGTGCCAGCAGTGAAGGGCCAAAAGTACCCAGCTCCTACGAGCAGTACTTC.

The CDR3: CASSTSGGRDEKLFF. CDR3 coding DNA: TGCGCCAGCAGCACCAGTGGAGGGAGAGATGAAAAACTGTTTTTT. V usage is TRBV5-1 and J usage is TRBJ1-4, with D uncertain. From germline, CDR1 is SGHRS and CDR2 YFSETQ. The V end lost 4 bases, the J end lost 6 bases, and 16 bases lay between the germline ends. The CDR3 has 15 residues. The variable domain in full, with the rest retrieved from reference TRBV5-1 and TRBJ1-4, is KAGVTQTPRYLIKTRGQQVTLSCSPISGHRSVSWYQQTPGQGLQFLFEYFSETQRNKGNFPGRFSGRQFSNSRSEMNVSTLELGDSALYLCASSTSGGRDEKLFFGSGTQLSVL.

This clone is a singleton in its sample. J is TRBJ1-5 and V is TRBV28, with 8 bases that match TRBD1. This CDR3 contains 15 residues. V was clipped by 5 bases and J by 6 bases; unmatched bases: 9. Looked up from germline, CDR1 is MDHEN and CDR2 is SYDVKM. CDR3 DNA: TGTGCCAGCAGTGTACGACAGGGGCTTGGTCAGCCCCAGCATTTT. As protein: CASSVRQGLGQPQHF.

The rearrangement joins TRBV9 to TRBJ1-5; the D is unclear. Germline V gives CDR1 SGDLS, CDR2 YYNGEE. The CDR3 covers 15 residues. V was pared by 4 bases and J by 6 bases, with 17 bases between. This CDR3 reads CASSLGPGVGQPQHF. CDR3 in DNA: TGTGCCAGCAGCCTGGGCCCGGGAGTCGGTCAGCCCCAGCATTTT.

The chain carries TRBV9 and TRBJ2-4; tentatively, D is TRBD1 (5 bases). V lost 0 bases and J 4 bases, leaving 5 bases between the germline ends. The CDR3 is 13 residues long. CDR1 is SGDLS, CDR2 YYNGEE, per germline. CDR3 DNA sequence: TGTGCCAGCAGCGTAGGACAGAAAAACATTCAGTACTTC. Its translation: CASSVGQKNIQYF.

CDR3 bases: TGTGCCAGCAGCCAGAGCTCCTATAATTCACCCCTCCACTTT. Translated: CASSQSSYNSPLHF. The V and J genes are TRBV3-1 (or the pseudogene TRBV3-2) and TRBJ1-6; unclear D gene. Trimming took 3 bases from V and 0 from J, leaving 3 bases between them. Germline CDR1 LGHDT, CDR2 YNNKEL (reference sequence). The CDR3 covers 14 residues.

CDR3 DNA sequence: TGCGCCAGCAGTGTGCGATCGATTAGCAATCAGCCCCAGCATTTT. This translates into CASSVRSISNQPQHF. The rearrangement joins TRBV10-1 to TRBJ1-5, with unresolved D. This CDR3 has 15 amino acids. V dropped 4 bases and J dropped 0 bases, with 10 bases sitting between them. CDR1 is WNHNN and CDR2 is SYGVQD in the germline V gene (reference sequence).